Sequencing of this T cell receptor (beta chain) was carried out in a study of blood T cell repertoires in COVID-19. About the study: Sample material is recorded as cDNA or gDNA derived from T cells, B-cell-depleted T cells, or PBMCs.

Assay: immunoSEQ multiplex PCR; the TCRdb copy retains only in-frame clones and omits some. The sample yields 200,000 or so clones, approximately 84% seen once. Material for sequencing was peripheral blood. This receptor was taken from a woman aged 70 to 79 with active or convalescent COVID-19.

The CDR3 bases are TGTGCCACCAGCAGAGACCCAGTTGCAACTAATGAAAAACTGTTTTTT. Its protein is CATSRDPVATNEKLFF. The rearrangement uses TRBV15 and TRBJ1-4; D uncertain. The ends were cut back, 0 bases at V and 0 bases at J, with 8 bases in the middle. Germline lookup yields CDR1 LNHNV and CDR2 YYDKDF (reference sequence). CDR3 length: 16 residues.